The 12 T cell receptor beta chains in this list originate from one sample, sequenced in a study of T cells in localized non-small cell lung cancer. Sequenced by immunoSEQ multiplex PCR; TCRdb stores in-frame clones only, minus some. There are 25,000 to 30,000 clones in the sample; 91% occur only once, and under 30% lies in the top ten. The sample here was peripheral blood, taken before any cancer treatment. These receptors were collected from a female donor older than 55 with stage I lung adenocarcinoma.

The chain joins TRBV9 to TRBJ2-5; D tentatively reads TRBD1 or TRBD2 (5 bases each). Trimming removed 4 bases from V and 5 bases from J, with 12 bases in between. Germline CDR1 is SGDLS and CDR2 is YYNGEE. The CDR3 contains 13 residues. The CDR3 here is CASSPPGTETQYF. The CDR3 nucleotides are TGTGCCAGCAGCCCACCCGGGACGGAGACCCAGTACTTC.

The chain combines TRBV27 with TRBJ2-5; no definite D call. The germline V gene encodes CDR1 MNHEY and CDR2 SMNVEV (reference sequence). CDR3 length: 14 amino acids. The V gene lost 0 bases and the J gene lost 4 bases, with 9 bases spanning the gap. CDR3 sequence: CASSLSASRETQYF. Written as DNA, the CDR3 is TGTGCCAGCAGTTTATCCGCTAGTCGAGAGACCCAGTACTTC.

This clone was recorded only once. The CDR3 coding sequence is TGTGCCACCAGCAGAGACAGGATCGACACCGGGGAGCTGTTTTTT. It translates to CATSRDRIDTGELFF. The chain joins TRBV15 to TRBJ2-2; D unresolved. The V end lost 0 bases, the J end lost 3 bases, and 8 bases lay between the germline ends. Germline V gene data show CDR1 as LNHNV and CDR2 as YYDKDF (reference sequence). The CDR3 runs to 15 residues.

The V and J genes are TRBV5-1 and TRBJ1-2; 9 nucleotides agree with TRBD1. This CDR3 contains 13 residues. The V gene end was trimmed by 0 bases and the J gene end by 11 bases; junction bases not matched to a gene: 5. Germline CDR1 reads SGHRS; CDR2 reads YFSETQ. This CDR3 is CASSLVQGAGYTF. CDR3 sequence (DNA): TGCGCCAGCAGCTTGGTACAGGGGGCTGGATACACCTTC.

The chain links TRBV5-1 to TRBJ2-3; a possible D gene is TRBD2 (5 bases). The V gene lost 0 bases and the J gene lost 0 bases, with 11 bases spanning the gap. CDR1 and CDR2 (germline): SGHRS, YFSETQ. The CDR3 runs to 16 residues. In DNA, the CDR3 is TGCGCCAGCAGCTTGGGGCGGGCCTATAGCACAGATACGCAGTATTTT. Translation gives CASSLGRAYSTDTQYF.

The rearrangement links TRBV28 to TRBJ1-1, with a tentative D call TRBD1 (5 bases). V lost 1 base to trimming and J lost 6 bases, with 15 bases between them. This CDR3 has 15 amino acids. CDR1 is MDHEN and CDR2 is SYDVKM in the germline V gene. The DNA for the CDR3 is TGTGCCAGCAGTTTATTGGGGGTGGGATTGTCTGAAGCTTTCTTT. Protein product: CASSLLGVGLSEAFF. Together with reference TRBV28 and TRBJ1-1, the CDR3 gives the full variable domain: DVKVTQSSRYLVKRTGEKVFLECVQDMDHENMFWYRQDPGLGLRLIYFSYDVKMKEKGDIPEGYSVSREKKERFSLILESASTNQTSMYLCASSLLGVGLSEAFFGQGTRLTVV.

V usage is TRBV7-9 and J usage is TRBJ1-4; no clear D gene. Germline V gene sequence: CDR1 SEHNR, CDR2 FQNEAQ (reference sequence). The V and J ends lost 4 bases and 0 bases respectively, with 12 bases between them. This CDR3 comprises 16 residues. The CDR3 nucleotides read TGTGCCAGCAGCTGGGGTGGAGGGACAACTAATGAAAAACTGTTTTTT. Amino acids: CASSWGGGTTNEKLFF.

The DNA for the CDR3 is TGTGCCAGCAGCGGGGTCTATGAAAAACTGTTTTTT. Amino acid sequence: CASSGVYEKLFF. V is TRBV6-6 and J is TRBJ1-4; D is uncertain. This CDR3 has 12 residues. Germline-derived CDR1 and CDR2 are MNHNY and SVGAGI (reference sequence). Deletions cut 6 bases from V and 6 bases from J, with 8 bases between.

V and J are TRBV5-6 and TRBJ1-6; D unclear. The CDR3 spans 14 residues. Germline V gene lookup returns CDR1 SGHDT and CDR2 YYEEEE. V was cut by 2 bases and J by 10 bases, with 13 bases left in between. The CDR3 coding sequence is TGTGCCAGCAGCTTAGAAAGAACAAACTCACCCCTCCACTTT. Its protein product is CASSLERTNSPLHF.

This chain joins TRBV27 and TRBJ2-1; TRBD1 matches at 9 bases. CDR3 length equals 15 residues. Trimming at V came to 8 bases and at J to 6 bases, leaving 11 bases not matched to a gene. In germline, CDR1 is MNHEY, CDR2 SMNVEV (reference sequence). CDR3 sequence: CASYSPGTGINEQFF. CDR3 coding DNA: TGTGCCAGCTATAGTCCCGGGACAGGGATCAATGAGCAGTTCTTC.

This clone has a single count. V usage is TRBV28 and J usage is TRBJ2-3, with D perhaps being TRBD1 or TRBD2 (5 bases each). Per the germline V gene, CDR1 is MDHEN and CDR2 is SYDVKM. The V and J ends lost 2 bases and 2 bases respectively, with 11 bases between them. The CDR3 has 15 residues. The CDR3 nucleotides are TGTGCCAGCAGTTTACGGGGCGGATACACAGATACGCAGTATTTT. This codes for CASSLRGGYTDTQYF.

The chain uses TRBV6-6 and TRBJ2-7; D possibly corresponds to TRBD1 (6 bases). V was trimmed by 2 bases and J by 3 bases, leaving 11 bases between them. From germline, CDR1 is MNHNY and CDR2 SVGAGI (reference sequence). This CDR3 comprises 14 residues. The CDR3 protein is CASSYGQGNYEQYF. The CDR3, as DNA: TGTGCCAGCAGTTACGGGCAGGGGAACTACGAGCAGTACTTC.